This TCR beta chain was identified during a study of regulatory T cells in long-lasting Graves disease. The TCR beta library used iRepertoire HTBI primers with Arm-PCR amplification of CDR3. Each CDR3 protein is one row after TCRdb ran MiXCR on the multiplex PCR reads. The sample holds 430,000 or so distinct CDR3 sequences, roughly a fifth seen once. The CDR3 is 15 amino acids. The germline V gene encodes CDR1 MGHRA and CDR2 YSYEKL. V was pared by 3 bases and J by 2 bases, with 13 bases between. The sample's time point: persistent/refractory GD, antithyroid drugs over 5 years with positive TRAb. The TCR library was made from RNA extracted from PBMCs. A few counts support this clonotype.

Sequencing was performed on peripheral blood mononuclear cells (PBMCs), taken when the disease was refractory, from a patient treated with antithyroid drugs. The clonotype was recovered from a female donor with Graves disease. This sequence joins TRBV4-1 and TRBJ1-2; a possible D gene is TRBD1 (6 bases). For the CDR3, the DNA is TGCGCCAGCAGCCACGGACAGTGGGAGAACTATGGCTACACCTTC. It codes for CASSHGQWENYGYTF.